Listed below are T cell receptor beta chains from one sample, sequenced in a study of blood T cell repertoires in COVID-19. Data came from immunoSEQ multiplex PCR; TCRdb stores just in-frame clones and leaves some out. The table has 10,000 or so clones, roughly 83% seen once. The material sequenced was peripheral blood. The receptors were sampled from a human donor in a cohort sampled during active COVID-19. CDR3s include the opening cysteine and the closing phenylalanine or tryptophan. D genes are given only for firm matches. Expanded clones are given a class, and other clones once, few, many or no size at all.

abundance,d_gene,v_gene,j_gene,CDR3nt,CDR3aa
.,TRBD1,TRBV6-6,TRBJ2-7,TGTGCCAGCAGTCCTGACGGACAGGGGACCTACGAGCAGTACTTC,CASSPDGQGTYEQYF
.,.,TRBV19,TRBJ2-1,TGTGCCAGTAGTACCCTGTCCCTGAGCTCCTACAATGAGCAGTTCTTC,CASSTLSLSSYNEQFF
.,TRBD1,TRBV5-1,TRBJ1-5,TGCGCCAGCAGCTTGGGGGGACAGGCGACTTATAGCAATCAGCCCCAGCATTTT,CASSLGGQATYSNQPQHF
.,TRBD2,TRBV3-1/TRBV3-2,TRBJ2-2,TGTGCCAGCAGCCCCGGGACTAGCGGTTGGAGAACCGGGGAGCTGTTTTTT,CASSPGTSGWRTGELFF
.,TRBD2,TRBV19,TRBJ2-1,TGTGCCAGTAGTATTCGGTCCCTAGCGGGAGCTGAGGAGCAGTTCTTC,CASSIRSLAGAEEQFF
once,.,TRBV9,TRBJ1-5,TGTGCCAGCAGCGTACGGGATAGCAATCAGCCCCAGCATTTT,CASSVRDSNQPQHF
medium-sized,.,TRBV3-1/TRBV3-2,TRBJ2-7,TGTGCCAGCAGCCAAGGATCGGGCGGGGCCTCTCCCTACGAGCAGTACTTC,CASSQGSGGASPYEQYF
.,.,TRBV7-9,TRBJ1-6,TGTGCCAGCAGCCCCTCCCCACTTAATTCACCCCTCCACTTT,CASSPSPLNSPLHF
.,.,TRBV2,TRBJ2-5,TGTGCCAGCAGTGAACTGGGGGGGCGAAACCAAGAGACCCAGTACTTC,CASSELGGRNQETQYF
.,.,TRBV5-4,TRBJ2-5,TGTGCCAGCAGCGCGGGACAGTCCCAAGAGACCCAGTACTTC,CASSAGQSQETQYF
.,TRBD1,TRBV28,TRBJ1-6,TGTGCCAGCAGTGGTACAGGGGGCGCGTACTATAATTCACCCCTCCACTTT,CASSGTGGAYYNSPLHF
.,TRBD1,TRBV29-1,TRBJ1-1,TGCAGCGTTGCCCAAGGACAGGGGAACACTGAAGCTTTCTTT,CSVAQGQGNTEAFF
once,TRBD2,TRBV5-4,TRBJ2-7,TGTGCCAGCAGCTTGATCTCTAGCGGGGTCTACGAGCAGTACTTC,CASSLISSGVYEQYF
.,.,TRBV27,TRBJ2-3,TGTGCCAGCCGTTTCCTTAGCACAGATACGCAGTATTTT,CASRFLSTDTQYF
.,.,TRBV7-2,TRBJ1-5,TGTGCCAGCGGGCTAAGAGGGGGATATAGCAATCAGCCCCAGCATTTT,CASGLRGGYSNQPQHF
.,.,TRBV9,TRBJ2-7,TGTGCCAGCAGCGTATTTGGGGAGAACGAGCAGTACTTC,CASSVFGENEQYF
.,TRBD1,TRBV5-8,TRBJ2-3,TGTGCCAGCAGCCCGGAGGGGGACAGGGGAGCAGATACGCAGTATTTT,CASSPEGDRGADTQYF
.,TRBD1,TRBV7-8,TRBJ2-5,TGTGCCAGCAGCTTAGCGTATGACAGGGTCGAGACCCAGTACTTC,CASSLAYDRVETQYF
.,TRBD1,TRBV19,TRBJ1-1,TGTGCCAGTAGTCCGACAGGGGTGACTGAAGCTTTCTTT,CASSPTGVTEAFF
.,TRBD1,TRBV28,TRBJ1-1,TGTGCCAGCAGACGACAGGGTTACACTGAAGCTTTCTTT,CASRRQGYTEAFF
.,.,TRBV28,TRBJ2-7,TGTGCCAGCAGTTTATCGGGGAGGTGGGAGCAGTACTTC,CASSLSGRWEQYF
.,TRBD1,TRBV6-5,TRBJ2-5,TGTGCCAGCGCGCGACAGGGACAAGAGACCCAGTACTTC,CASARQGQETQYF
.,TRBD2,TRBV27,TRBJ2-2,TGTGCCAGCAGTTTAGAAAAATACGACAGGGGGACTAGCGGGCACACCGGGGAGCTGTTTTTT,CASSLEKYDRGTSGHTGELFF
.,.,TRBV20-1,TRBJ1-2,TGCAGTGCTAGGGCCGGGGTGGGCTACACCTTC,CSARAGVGYTF
once,.,TRBV9,TRBJ2-7,TGTGCCAGCAGCGAGGGGGTGGCGGGAGCTTTCGAGCAGTACTTC,CASSEGVAGAFEQYF
.,TRBD2,TRBV6-6,TRBJ2-1,TGTGCCAGCAGTTATTCTAGCGGGAGGGGCAATGAGCAGTTCTTC,CASSYSSGRGNEQFF